This T cell receptor (beta chain) emerged from a study of shared clonotypes between healthy human individuals. Method: immunoSEQ multiplex PCR; TCRdb's copy keeps in-frame clones and lacks some. The profile covers a few million clones, with approximately 96% appearing a single time and roughly 0.13% taken by the ten largest. Findings and limits, study-wide: For sorted subsets, rarefaction showed incomplete sequencing despite large depth. An anticipated effect of sequencing depth on clonotype sharing among donors was recognized.

Every contributor of samples was a Caucasian grown-up residing in Nashville, Tennessee. A word on this clone: What it recognizes is unknown.

Per the germline V gene, CDR1 is SGHAT and CDR2 is FQNNGV. V was pared by 4 bases and J by 6 bases, with 9 bases of the junction left unmatched. The CDR3 runs 15 residues. The clonotype originates from a man between 18 and 29 years old in good health. The sample was naive CD4+ T cells sorted from blood. The subset was: CD45RA+ positively selected. The chain joins TRBV11-2 to TRBJ1-1, with 9 nucleotides matching TRBD1. In nucleotides, the CDR3 is TGTGCCAGCAGCTCCCAGGGACAGGGTGTCGCTGAAGCTTTCTTT. Its translation: CASSSQGQGVAEAFF.